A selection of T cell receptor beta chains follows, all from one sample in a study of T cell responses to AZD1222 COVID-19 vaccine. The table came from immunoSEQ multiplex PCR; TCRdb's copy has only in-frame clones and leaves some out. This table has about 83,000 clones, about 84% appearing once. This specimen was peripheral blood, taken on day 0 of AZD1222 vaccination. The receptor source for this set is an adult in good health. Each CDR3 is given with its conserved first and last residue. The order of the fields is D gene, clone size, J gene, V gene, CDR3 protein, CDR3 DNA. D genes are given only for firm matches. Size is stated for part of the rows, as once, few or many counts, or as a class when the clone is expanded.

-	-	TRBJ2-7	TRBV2	CASKGNSYEQYF	TGTGCCAGCAAGGGGAACTCCTACGAGCAGTACTTC
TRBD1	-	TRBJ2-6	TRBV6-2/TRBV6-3	CASSSIQGAGGANVLTF	TGTGCCAGCAGTTCGATTCAGGGGGCGGGAGGGGCCAACGTCCTGACTTTC
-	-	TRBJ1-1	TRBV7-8	CASSLLPGQVATEAFF	TGTGCCAGCAGCTTATTGCCGGGGCAGGTCGCGACTGAAGCTTTCTTT
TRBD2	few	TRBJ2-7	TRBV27	CASSFSGGTYEQYF	TGTGCCAGCAGTTTTAGCGGGGGAACCTACGAGCAGTACTTC
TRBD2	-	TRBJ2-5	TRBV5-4	CASSLVAGGPETQYF	TGTGCCAGCAGCTTGGTCGCGGGAGGGCCGGAGACCCAGTACTTC
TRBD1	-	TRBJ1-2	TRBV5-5	CASSLEGQTGYTF	TGTGCCAGCAGCCTCGAGGGACAGACGGGCTACACCTTC
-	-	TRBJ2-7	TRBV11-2	CASTPVGRIYEQYF	TGTGCCAGCACCCCCGTGGGTCGAATATACGAGCAGTACTTC
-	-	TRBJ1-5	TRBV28	CASSSSQEAQPQHF	TGTGCCAGCAGTTCATCTCAGGAAGCCCAGCCCCAGCATTTT
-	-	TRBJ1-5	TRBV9	CASSVGGADQPQHF	TGTGCCAGCAGCGTAGGAGGGGCGGATCAGCCCCAGCATTTT
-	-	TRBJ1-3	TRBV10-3	CAIQEDAGNTIYF	TGTGCCATCCAGGAGGACGCTGGAAACACCATATATTTT
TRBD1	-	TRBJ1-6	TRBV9	CASSPGQGVNSPLHF	TGTGCCAGCAGCCCAGGACAGGGTGTTAATTCACCCCTCCACTTT
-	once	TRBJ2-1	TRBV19	CASTPDYLEQFF	TGTGCCAGTACCCCGGACTATCTGGAGCAGTTCTTC
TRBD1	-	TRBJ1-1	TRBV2	CASSGRGTVRTEAFF	TGTGCCAGCAGTGGTCGGGGGACAGTTCGCACTGAAGCTTTCTTT
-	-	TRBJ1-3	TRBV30	CAWSIGIENTIYF	TGTGCCTGGAGTATAGGGATCGAAAACACCATATATTTT
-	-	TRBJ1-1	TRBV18	CASSVHIAEAFF	TGTGCCAGCTCAGTGCATATAGCTGAAGCTTTCTTT
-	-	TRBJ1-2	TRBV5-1	CASSLGTEHDLNGYTF	TGCGCCAGCAGCTTGGGGACGGAACACGACCTAAATGGCTACACCTTC
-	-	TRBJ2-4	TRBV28	CASSPGGPSAKNIQYF	TGTGCCAGCAGTCCCGGGGGACCGAGCGCCAAAAACATTCAGTACTTC
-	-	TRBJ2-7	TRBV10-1	CASSVTQQGYEQYF	TGCGCCAGCAGTGTAACACAGCAGGGCTACGAGCAGTACTTC
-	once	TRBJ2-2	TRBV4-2	CASSPDSSWTGELFF	TGTGCCAGCAGCCCAGACTCGTCATGGACCGGGGAGCTGTTTTTT
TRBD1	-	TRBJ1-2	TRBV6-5	CASSRDRIYGYTF	TGTGCCAGCAGTCGGGACAGAATCTATGGCTACACCTTC
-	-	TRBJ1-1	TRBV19	CASSIGRIEAFF	TGTGCCAGTAGTATCGGCAGGATTGAAGCTTTCTTT
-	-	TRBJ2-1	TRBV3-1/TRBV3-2	CASSQAGVGYLSSYNEQFF	TGTGCCAGCAGCCAAGCGGGGGTGGGATACCTCAGCTCCTACAATGAGCAGTTCTTC
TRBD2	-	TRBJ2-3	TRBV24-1	CATGTSGTDTQYF	TGTGCCACCGGGACTAGCGGAACAGATACGCAGTATTTT
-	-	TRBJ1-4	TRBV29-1	CSVRGGGQATNEKLFF	TGCAGCGTTCGAGGGGGGGGCCAAGCTACTAATGAAAAACTGTTTTTT
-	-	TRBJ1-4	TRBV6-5	CASSSRGGEEKLFF	TGTGCCAGCAGCTCCCGGGGGGGCGAAGAAAAACTGTTTTTT
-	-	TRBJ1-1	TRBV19	CASSPFNTEAFF	TGTGCCAGTAGTCCATTTAACACTGAAGCTTTCTTT
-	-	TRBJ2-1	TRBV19	CASNSGGGDNEQFF	TGTGCCAGTAATTCAGGGGGAGGGGACAATGAGCAGTTCTTC
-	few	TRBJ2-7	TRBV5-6	CASSLKGGLGEQYF	TGTGCCAGCAGCTTGAAGGGGGGCCTCGGCGAGCAGTACTTC
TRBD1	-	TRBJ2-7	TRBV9	CASSVDGTGDREQYF	TGTGCCAGCAGCGTTGACGGGACAGGGGACCGCGAGCAGTACTTC
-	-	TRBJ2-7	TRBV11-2	CASSYGTSYEQYF	TGTGCCAGCAGCTACGGGACCTCCTACGAGCAGTACTTC
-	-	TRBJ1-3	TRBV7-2	CASSLVRGLSGNTIYF	TGTGCCAGCAGCTTAGTTCGGGGCCTCTCTGGAAACACCATATATTTT
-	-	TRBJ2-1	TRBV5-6	CASSLRAYNEQFF	TGTGCCAGCAGCTTGAGGGCATACAATGAGCAGTTCTTC
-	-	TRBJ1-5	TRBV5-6	CASSLGPQLRQPQHF	TGTGCCAGCAGCTTAGGACCGCAATTGAGGCAGCCCCAGCATTTT
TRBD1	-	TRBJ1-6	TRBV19	CASSDRAGSPLHF	TGTGCCAGTAGCGACAGGGCAGGCTCACCCCTCCACTTT
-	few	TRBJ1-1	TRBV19	CASKMNTEAFF	TGTGCCAGTAAAATGAACACTGAAGCTTTCTTT
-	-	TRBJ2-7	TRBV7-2	CASSLVLGATYEQYF	TGTGCCAGCAGCCTAGTGTTGGGGGCAACCTACGAGCAGTACTTC
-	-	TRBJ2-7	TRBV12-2	CASRLETQGYEQYF	TGTGCAAGTCGCTTAGAAACACAGGGCTACGAGCAGTACTTC
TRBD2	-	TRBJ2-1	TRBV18	CASSPLGGGAQNEQFF	TGTGCCAGCTCACCTCTTGGCGGGGGGGCACAGAATGAGCAGTTCTTC
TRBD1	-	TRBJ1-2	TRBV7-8	CASSSEGTGNYGYTF	TGTGCCAGCAGCTCAGAGGGGACAGGAAACTATGGCTACACCTTC
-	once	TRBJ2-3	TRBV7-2	CASSLATWGDTQYF	TGTGCCAGCAGCTTAGCGACCTGGGGAGATACGCAGTATTTT
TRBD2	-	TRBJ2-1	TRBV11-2	CASSFPGLGREQFF	TGTGCCAGCAGCTTCCCGGGACTAGGGCGTGAGCAGTTCTTC
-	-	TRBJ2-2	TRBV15	CATSRQGELGELFF	TGTGCCACCAGCAGACAGGGTGAATTGGGGGAGCTGTTTTTT
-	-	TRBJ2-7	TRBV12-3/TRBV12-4	CASSLALYEQYF	TGTGCCAGCAGTTTAGCCCTCTACGAGCAGTACTTC
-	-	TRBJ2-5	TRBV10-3	CAISGARVETQYF	TGTGCCATCAGTGGCGCCAGGGTAGAGACCCAGTACTTC
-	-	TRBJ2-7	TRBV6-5	CASSYSIQGTGEQYF	TGTGCCAGCAGTTACTCGATTCAGGGGACGGGAGAGCAGTACTTC
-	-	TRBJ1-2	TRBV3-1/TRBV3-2	CASSQEPRVYGYTF	TGTGCCAGCAGCCAAGAACCCAGGGTTTATGGCTACACCTTC
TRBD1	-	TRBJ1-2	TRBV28	CASSSTGTASYGYTF	TGTGCCAGCAGCAGTACCGGGACAGCGAGCTATGGCTACACCTTC
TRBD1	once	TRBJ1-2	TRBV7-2	CASSFQGAGYGYTF	TGTGCCAGCAGCTTTCAGGGGGCAGGCTATGGCTACACCTTC
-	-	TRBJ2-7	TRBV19	CASSPRTQEQYF	TGTGCCAGTAGCCCCAGGACACAAGAGCAGTACTTC
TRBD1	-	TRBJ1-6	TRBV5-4	CASSLGWTGANSPLHF	TGTGCCAGCAGCTTGGGGTGGACAGGGGCCAATTCACCCCTCCACTTT
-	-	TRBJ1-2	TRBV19	CASSVRGSHGYTF	TGTGCCAGTAGTGTTCGGGGTAGCCATGGCTACACCTTC
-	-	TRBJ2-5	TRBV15	CATSSERQRAGETQYF	TGTGCCACCAGCAGCGAGAGACAAAGGGCGGGAGAGACCCAGTACTTC